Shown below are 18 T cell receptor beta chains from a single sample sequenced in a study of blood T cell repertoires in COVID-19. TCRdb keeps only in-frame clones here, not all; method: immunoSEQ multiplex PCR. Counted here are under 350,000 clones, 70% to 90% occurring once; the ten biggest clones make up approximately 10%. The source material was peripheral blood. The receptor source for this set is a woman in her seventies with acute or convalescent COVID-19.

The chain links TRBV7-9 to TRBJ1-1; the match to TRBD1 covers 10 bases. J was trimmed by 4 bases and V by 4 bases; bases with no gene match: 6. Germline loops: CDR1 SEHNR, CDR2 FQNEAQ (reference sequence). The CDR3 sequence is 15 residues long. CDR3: CASSSMTGGITEAFF. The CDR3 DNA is TGTGCCAGCAGCTCAATGACAGGGGGCATCACTGAAGCTTTCTTT.

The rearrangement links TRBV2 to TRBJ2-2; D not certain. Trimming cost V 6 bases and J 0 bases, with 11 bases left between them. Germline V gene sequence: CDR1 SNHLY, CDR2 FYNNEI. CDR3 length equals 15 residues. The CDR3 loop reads CASRVDSTNTGELFF. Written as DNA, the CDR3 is TGTGCCAGCAGGGTCGACTCGACGAACACCGGGGAGCTGTTTTTT.

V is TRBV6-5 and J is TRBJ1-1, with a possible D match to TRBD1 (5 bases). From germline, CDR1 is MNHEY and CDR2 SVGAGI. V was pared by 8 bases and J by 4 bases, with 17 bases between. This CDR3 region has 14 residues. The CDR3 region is CASVVPRVGTEAFF. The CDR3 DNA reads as TGTGCCAGCGTTGTCCCCAGGGTGGGCACTGAAGCTTTCTTT.

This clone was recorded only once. In DNA form, the CDR3 reads TGTGCCAGCAGCTTTAGCGGAGGGCCTGGTTATGAGCAGTTCTTC. Protein: CASSFSGGPGYEQFF. The rearrangement uses TRBV5-6 and TRBJ2-1; D perhaps matches TRBD2 (6 bases). The CDR3 is 15 amino acids. Germline lookup yields CDR1 SGHDT and CDR2 YYEEEE. The germline V and J ends were trimmed by 2 bases and 8 bases, with 17 bases remaining between them.

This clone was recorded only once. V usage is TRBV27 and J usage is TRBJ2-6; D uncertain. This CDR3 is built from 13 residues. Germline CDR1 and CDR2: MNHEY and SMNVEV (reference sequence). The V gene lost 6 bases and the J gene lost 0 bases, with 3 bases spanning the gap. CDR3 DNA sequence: TGTGCCAGCAGCCTCTCTGGGGCCAACGTCCTGACTTTC. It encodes CASSLSGANVLTF.

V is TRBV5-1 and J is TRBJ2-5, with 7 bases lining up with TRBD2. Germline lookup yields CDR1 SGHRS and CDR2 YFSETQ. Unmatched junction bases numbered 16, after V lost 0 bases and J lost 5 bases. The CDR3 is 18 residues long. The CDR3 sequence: CASSLGRAGLPQRETQYF. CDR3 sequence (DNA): TGCGCCAGCAGCTTGGGGCGAGCGGGACTACCACAACGGGAGACCCAGTACTTC.

CDR3 nucleotides: TGTGCCAGCAGCCAAGATATGGGGGGGCCACCCTACAATGAGCAGTTCTTC. Its protein is CASSQDMGGPPYNEQFF. The V call is TRBV3-1 (or the pseudogene TRBV3-2), the J call TRBJ2-1, with a tentative D call TRBD2 (7 bases). The V and J ends lost 0 bases and 2 bases respectively, with 14 bases between them. This CDR3 spans 17 amino acids. Germline V gene sequence: CDR1 LGHDT, CDR2 YNNKEL (reference sequence).

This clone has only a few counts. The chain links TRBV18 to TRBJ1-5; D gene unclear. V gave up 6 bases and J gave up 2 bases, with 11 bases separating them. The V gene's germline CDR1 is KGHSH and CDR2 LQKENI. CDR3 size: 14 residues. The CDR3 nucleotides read TGTGCCAGCTCTGACTATCAGGGCAATCAGCCCCAGCATTTT. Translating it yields CASSDYQGNQPQHF. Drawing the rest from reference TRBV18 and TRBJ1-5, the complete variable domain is NAGVMQNPRHLVRRRGQEARLRCSPMKGHSHVYWYRQLPEEGLKFMVYLQKENIIDESGMPKERFSAEFPKEGPSILRIQQVVRGDSAAYFCASSDYQGNQPQHFGDGTRLSIL.

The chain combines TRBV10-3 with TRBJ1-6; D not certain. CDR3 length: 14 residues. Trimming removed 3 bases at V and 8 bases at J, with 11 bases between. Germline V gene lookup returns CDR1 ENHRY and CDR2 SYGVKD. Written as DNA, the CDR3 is TGTGCCATCAGTGATCGGGGTAGGGATTCACCCCTCCACTTT. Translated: CAISDRGRDSPLHF.

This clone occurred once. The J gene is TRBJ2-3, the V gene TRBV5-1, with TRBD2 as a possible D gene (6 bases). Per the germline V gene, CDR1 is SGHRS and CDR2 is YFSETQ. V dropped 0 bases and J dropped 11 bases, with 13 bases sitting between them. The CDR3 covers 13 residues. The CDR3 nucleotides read TGCGCCAGCAGCTTGGCGGAGGGAATGGGGCAGTATTTT. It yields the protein CASSLAEGMGQYF.

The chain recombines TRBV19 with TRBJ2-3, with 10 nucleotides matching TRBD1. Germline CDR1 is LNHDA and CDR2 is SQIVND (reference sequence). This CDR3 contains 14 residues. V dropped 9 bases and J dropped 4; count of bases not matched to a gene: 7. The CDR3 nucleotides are TGTGCCAGCAGGGGGACAGGGGACGCAGATACGCAGTATTTT. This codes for CASRGTGDADTQYF.

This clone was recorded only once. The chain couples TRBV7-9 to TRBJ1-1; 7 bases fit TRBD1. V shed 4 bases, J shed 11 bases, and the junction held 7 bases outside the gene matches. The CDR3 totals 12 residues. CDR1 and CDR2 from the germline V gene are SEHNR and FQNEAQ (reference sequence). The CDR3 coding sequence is TGTGCCAGCAGCTACCAACAGGGGTACGCTTTCTTT. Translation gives CASSYQQGYAFF.

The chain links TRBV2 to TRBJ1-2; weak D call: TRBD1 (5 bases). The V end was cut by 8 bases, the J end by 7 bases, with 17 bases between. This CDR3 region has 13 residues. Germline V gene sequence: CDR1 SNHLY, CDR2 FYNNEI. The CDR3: CASGPWGQFGYTF. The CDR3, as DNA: TGTGCCAGCGGCCCGTGGGGCCAATTTGGCTACACCTTC. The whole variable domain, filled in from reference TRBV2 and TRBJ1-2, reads EPEVTQTPSHQVTQMGQEVILRCVPISNHLYFYWYRQILGQKVEFLVSFYNNEISEKSEIFDDQFSVERPDGSNFTLKIRSTKLEDSAMYFCASGPWGQFGYTFGSGTRLTVV.

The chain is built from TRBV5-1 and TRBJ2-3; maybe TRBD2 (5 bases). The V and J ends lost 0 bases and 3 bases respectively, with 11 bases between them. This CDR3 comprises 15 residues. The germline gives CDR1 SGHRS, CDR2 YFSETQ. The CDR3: CASSLGTVTTDTQYF. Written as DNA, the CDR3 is TGCGCCAGCAGCTTGGGGACTGTAACGACAGATACGCAGTATTTT.

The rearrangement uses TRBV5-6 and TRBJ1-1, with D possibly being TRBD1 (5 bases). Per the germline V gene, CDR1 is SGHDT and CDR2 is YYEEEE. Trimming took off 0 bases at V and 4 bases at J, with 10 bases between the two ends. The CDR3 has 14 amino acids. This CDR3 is CASSLVGVGTEAFF. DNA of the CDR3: TGTGCCAGCAGCTTGGTAGGGGTTGGCACTGAAGCTTTCTTT.

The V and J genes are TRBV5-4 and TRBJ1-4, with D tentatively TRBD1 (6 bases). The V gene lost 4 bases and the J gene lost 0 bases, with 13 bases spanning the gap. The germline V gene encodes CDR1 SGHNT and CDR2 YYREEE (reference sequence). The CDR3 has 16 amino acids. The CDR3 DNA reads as TGTGCCAGCAGCGATCGGGACACTGCAACTAATGAAAAACTGTTTTTT. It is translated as CASSDRDTATNEKLFF.

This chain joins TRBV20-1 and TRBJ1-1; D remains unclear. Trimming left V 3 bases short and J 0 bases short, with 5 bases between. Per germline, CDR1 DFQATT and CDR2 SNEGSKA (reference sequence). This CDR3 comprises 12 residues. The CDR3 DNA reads TGCAGTGCTAGTTCTGTGAACACTGAAGCTTTCTTT. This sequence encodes CSASSVNTEAFF.

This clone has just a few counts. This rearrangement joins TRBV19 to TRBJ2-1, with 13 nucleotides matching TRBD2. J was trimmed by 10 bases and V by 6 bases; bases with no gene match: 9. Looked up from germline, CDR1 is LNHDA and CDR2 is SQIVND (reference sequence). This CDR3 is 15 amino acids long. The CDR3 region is CASSPTSGGPWEQFF. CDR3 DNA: TGTGCCAGTAGCCCGACTAGCGGGGGGCCGTGGGAGCAGTTCTTC. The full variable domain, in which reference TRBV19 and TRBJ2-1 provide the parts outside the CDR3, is DGGITQSPKYLFRKEGQNVTLSCEQNLNHDAMYWYRQDPGQGLRLIYYSQIVNDFQKGDIAEGYSVSREKKESFPLTVTSAQKNPTAFYLCASSPTSGGPWEQFFGPGTRLTVL.